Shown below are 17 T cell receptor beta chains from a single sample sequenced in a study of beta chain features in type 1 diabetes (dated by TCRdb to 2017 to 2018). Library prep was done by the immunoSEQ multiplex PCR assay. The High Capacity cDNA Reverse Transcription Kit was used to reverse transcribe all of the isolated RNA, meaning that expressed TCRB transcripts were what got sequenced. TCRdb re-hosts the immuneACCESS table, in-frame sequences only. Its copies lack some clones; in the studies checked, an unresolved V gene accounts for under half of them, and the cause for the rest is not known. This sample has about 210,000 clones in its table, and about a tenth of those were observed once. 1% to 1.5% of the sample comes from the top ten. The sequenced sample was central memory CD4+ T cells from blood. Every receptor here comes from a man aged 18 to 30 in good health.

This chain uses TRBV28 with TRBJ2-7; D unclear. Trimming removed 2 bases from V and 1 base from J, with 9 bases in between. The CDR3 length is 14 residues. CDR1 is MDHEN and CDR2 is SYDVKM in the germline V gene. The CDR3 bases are TGTGCCAGCAGTTTAAGTCCAGGTTCCTACGAGCAGTACTTC. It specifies CASSLSPGSYEQYF.

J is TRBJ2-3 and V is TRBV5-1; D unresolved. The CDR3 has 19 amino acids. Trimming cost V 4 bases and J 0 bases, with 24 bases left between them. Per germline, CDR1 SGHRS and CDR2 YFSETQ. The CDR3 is CASSPRTFTTSTSTDTQYF. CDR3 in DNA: TGCGCCAGCAGCCCGAGGACCTTCACTACTTCTACTAGCACAGATACGCAGTATTTT.

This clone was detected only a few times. The CDR3 bases are TGTGCCTGGAGTGTAGCTAACCAGCAGTTCTTC. Translation: CAWSVANQQFF. This chain joins TRBV30 and TRBJ2-1; D remains unclear. Trimming removed 0 bases from V and 11 bases from J, with 8 bases in between. The CDR3 contains 11 residues. In germline, CDR1 is GTSNPN, CDR2 SVGIG (reference sequence).

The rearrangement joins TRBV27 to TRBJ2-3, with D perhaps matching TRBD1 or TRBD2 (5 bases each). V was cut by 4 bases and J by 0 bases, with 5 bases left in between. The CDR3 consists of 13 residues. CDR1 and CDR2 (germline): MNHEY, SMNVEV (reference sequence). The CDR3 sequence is CASSWGSTDTQYF. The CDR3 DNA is TGTGCCAGCAGTTGGGGGAGCACAGATACGCAGTATTTT.

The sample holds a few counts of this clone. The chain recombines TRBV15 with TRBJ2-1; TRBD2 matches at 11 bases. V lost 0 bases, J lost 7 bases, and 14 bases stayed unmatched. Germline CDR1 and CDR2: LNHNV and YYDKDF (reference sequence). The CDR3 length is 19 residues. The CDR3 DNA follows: TGTGCCACCAGCAGAGATCGGTTGGGGCTAGCGGGAGGTAGAAATGAGCAGTTCTTC. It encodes CATSRDRLGLAGGRNEQFF.

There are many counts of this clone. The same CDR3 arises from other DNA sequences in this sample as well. Here the CDR3 DNA reads TGTGCCAGCTCACCGAACTACCAAGAGACCCAGTACTTC. Translating it yields CASSPNYQETQYF. The genes are TRBV18 and TRBJ2-5; D not certain. Trimming removed 3 bases from V and 0 bases from J, with 5 bases in between. From germline, CDR1 is KGHSH and CDR2 LQKENI. The CDR3 is made up of 13 amino acids.

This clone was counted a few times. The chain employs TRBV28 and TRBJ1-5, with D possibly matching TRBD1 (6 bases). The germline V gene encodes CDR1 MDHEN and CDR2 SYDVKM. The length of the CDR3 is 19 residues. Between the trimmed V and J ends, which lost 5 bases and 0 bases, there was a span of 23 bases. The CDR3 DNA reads TGTGCCAGCAGTCCACTCAGAGGGGGGCTATCTGATAGCAATCAGCCCCAGCATTTT. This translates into CASSPLRGGLSDSNQPQHF.

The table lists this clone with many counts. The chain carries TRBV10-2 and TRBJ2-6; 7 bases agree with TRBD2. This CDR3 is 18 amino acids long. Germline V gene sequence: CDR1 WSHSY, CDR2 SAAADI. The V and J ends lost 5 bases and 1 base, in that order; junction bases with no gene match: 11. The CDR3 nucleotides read TGCGCCAGCAGTCCGAGCGGGAAGTACATTTCTGGGGCCAACGTCCTGACTTTC. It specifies CASSPSGKYISGANVLTF.

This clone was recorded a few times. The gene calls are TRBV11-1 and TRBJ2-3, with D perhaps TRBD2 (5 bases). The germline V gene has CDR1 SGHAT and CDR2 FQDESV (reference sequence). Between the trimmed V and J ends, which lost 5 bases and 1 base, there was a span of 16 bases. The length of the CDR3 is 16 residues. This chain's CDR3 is CASSPRNSEGTDTQYF. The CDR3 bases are TGTGCCAGCAGCCCCCGTAATAGCGAGGGCACAGATACGCAGTATTTT.

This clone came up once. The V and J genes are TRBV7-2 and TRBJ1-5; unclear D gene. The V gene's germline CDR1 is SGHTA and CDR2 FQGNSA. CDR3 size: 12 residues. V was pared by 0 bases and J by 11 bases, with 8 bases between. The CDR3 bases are TGTGCCAGCAGCTTAGCGGGAGAATCCCAGCATTTT. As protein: CASSLAGESQHF.

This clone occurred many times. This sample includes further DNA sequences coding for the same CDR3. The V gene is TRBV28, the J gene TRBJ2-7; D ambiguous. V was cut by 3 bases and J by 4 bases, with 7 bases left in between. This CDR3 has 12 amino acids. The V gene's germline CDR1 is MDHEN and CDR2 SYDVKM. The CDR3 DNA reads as TGTGCCAGCAGTTTTATGGGGTACGAGCAGTACTTC. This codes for CASSFMGYEQYF. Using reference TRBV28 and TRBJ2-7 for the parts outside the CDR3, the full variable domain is DVKVTQSSRYLVKRTGEKVFLECVQDMDHENMFWYRQDPGLGLRLIYFSYDVKMKEKGDIPEGYSVSREKKERFSLILESASTNQTSMYLCASSFMGYEQYFGPGTRLTVT.

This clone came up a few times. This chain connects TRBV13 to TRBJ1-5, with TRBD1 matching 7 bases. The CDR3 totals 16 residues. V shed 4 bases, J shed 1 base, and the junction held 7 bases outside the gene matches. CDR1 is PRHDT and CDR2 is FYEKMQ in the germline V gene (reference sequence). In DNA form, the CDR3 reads TGTGCCAGCAGCTCGTGGTCAGGGGGAAGCAATCAGCCCCAGCATTTT. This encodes CASSSWSGGSNQPQHF.

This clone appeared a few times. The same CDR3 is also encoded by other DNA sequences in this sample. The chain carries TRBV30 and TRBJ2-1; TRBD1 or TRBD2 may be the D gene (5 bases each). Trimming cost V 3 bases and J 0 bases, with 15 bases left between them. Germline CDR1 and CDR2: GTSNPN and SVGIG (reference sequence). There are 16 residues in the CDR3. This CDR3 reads CAWRPPGPSSYNEQFF. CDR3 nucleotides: TGTGCCTGGAGGCCACCGGGGCCGAGCTCCTACAATGAGCAGTTCTTC.

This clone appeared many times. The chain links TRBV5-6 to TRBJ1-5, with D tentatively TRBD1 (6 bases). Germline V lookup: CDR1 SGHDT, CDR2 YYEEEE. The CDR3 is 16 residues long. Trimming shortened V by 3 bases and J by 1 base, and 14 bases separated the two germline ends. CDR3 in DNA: TGTGCCAGCAGCTCCCTCTCCAGGGGCAGCAATCAGCCCCAGCATTTT. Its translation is CASSSLSRGSNQPQHF.

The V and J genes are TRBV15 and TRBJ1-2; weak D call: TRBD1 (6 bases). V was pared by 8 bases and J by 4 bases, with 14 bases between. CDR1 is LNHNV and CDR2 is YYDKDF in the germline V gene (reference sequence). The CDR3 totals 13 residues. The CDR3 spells CATEAGDGYGYTF. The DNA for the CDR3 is TGTGCCACCGAAGCAGGGGACGGCTATGGCTACACCTTC.

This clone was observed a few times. Written as DNA, the CDR3 is TGTGCCAGCAATCAGGGACTAGCGGGAGGAGAGACCCAGTACTTC. This translates into CASNQGLAGGETQYF. V and J are TRBV7-8 and TRBJ2-5; the match to TRBD2 covers 15 bases. The CDR3 extends over 15 amino acids. Germline V gives CDR1 SGHVS, CDR2 FQNEAQ. With 7 bases clipped from V and 4 bases from J, the junction kept 4 bases outside the gene matches. Full variable domain (rest looked up from reference TRBV7-8 and TRBJ2-5): GAGVSQSPRYKVAKRGQDVALRCDPISGHVSLFWYQQALGQGPEFLTYFQNEAQLDKSGLPSDRFFAERPEGSVSTLKIQRTQQEDSAVYLCASNQGLAGGETQYFGPGTRLLVL.

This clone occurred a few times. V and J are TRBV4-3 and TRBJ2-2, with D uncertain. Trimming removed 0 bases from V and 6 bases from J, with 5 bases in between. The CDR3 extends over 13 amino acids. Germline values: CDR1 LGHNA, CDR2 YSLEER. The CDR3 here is CASSQDPPGELFF. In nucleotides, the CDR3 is TGCGCCAGCAGCCAAGATCCCCCCGGGGAGCTGTTTTTT.